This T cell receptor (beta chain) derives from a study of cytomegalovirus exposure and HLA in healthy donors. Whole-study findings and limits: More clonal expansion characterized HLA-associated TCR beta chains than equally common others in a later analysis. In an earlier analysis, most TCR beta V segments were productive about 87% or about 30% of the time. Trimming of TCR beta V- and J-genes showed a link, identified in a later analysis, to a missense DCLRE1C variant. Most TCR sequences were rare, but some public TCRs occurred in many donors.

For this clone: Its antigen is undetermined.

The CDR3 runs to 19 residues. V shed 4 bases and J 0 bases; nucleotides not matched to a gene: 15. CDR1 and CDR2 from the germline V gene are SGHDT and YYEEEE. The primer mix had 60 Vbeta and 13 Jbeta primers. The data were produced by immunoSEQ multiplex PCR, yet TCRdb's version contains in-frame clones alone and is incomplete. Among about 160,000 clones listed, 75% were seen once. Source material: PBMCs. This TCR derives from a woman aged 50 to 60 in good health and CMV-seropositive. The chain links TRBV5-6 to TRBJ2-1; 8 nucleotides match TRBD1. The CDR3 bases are TGTGCCAGCAGCCCGGGGGACAGGTCAGAGAAAAGCTCCTACAATGAGCAGTTCTTC. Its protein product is CASSPGDRSEKSSYNEQFF. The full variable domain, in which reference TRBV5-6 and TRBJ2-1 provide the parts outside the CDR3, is DAGVTQSPTHLIKTRGQQVTLRCSPKSGHDTVSWYQQALGQGPQFIFQYYEEEERQRGNFPDRFSGHQFPNYSSELNVNALLLGDSALYLCASSPGDRSEKSSYNEQFFGPGTRLTVL.